The present TCR beta chain was sequenced within a study of cytomegalovirus exposure and HLA in healthy donors. CDR3 length equals 15 residues. Germline V gene data show CDR1 as SNHLY and CDR2 as FYNNEI. This PCR relied on a set of 60 Vbeta primers and 13 Jbeta primers. Profiling relied on immunoSEQ multiplex PCR, and the TCRdb table lists in-frame clones only, not all of them. This sample has approximately 79,000 clones, with around 79% found just once. This TCR derives from a male donor in good health and CMV-seropositive. The V gene is TRBV2, the J gene TRBJ2-5; 7 bases match TRBD2. The assigned J gene may be wrong: the sequence end matches TRBJ2-7 better. Sequencing used PBMCs. Written as DNA, the CDR3 is TGTGCCAGCAGTGGTCGGGGCGGGAGAGGCAGCGAGCAGTACTTC. Translation: CASSGRGGRGSEQYF.